Listed here are 13 T cell receptor beta chains from one sample, sequenced in a study of technical replicates of blood from a few donors. Clones were read by immunoSEQ multiplex PCR, and TCRdb kept only the in-frame ones, dropping some. The sample lists around 60,000 clones; 85% to 95% were seen once. The source material was PBMCs. The receptors derive from a human donor in good health. Some clones in this sample may be carry-over from other donors' samples.

The V gene is TRBV10-3, the J gene TRBJ2-7, with TRBD2 matching 14 bases. CDR3 size: 20 residues. V was clipped by 5 bases and J by 4 bases; unmatched bases: 19. Looked up from germline, CDR1 is ENHRY and CDR2 is SYGVKD. This CDR3 is CAISPLFSGTSGGDSYEQYF. The CDR3 bases are TGTGCCATCAGTCCTCTCTTTTCAGGGACTAGCGGGGGTGACTCATACGAGCAGTACTTC.

Comment on this clone: The same CDR3 is also encoded by other DNA sequences in this sample. This chain links TRBV29-1 with TRBJ2-7; 10 nucleotides agree with TRBD1. The CDR3 is made up of 12 amino acids. J lost 6 bases, V lost 4 bases, and 3 bases had no gene match. From germline, CDR1 is SQVTM and CDR2 ANQGSEA. The CDR3 DNA reads as TGCAGCGTTGGACAGGGGGCTGGCGAGCAGTACTTC. It is translated as CSVGQGAGEQYF.

V usage is TRBV5-1 and J usage is TRBJ2-5, with a possible D match to TRBD2 (6 bases). CDR3 size: 12 residues. Germline assignment: CDR1 SGHRS and CDR2 YFSETQ. With 0 bases removed from V and 8 bases from J, the gap between germline ends came to 8 bases. The DNA for the CDR3 is TGCGCCAGCAGCTTGGGGGGAGGCACCCAGTACTTC. This translates into CASSLGGGTQYF.

The CDR3 DNA sequence: TGTGCCAGCAGCTTGTCAGGGAGATACAGCGGGGTAAAAAACATTCAGTACTTC. Translation gives CASSLSGRYSGVKNIQYF. This chain joins TRBV5-7 and TRBJ2-4; 7 nucleotides agree with TRBD2. TRBV5-7 is annotated as an ORF whose role is uncertain. Trimming removed 1 base from V and 4 bases from J; junction bases left unmatched: 14. The CDR3 runs 18 residues.

This chain links TRBV7-2 with TRBJ2-7; tentatively, D is TRBD1 (5 bases). V lost 5 bases, J lost 5 bases, and 19 bases lay in between. CDR1 SGHTA and CDR2 FQGNSA come from the germline V gene. The CDR3 spans 15 residues. The CDR3, as DNA: TGTGCCAGCAGCCTCCAGACAGCCCTGGGGAACGAGCAGTACTTC. Translation: CASSLQTALGNEQYF. The full variable domain, with the rest looked up from reference TRBV7-2 and TRBJ2-7, is GAGVSQSPSNKVTEKGKDVELRCDPISGHTALYWYRQSLGQGLEFLIYFQGNSAPDKSGLPSDRFSAERTGGSVSTLTIQRTQQEDSAVYLCASSLQTALGNEQYFGPGTRLTVT.

The V and J genes are TRBV4-3 and TRBJ1-1; 7 nucleotides line up with TRBD1. V lost 0 bases, J lost 5 bases, and 6 bases stayed unmatched. Per germline, CDR1 LGHNA and CDR2 YSLEER. This CDR3 contains 15 residues. In DNA, the CDR3 is TGCGCCAGCAGCCAAGAGGCCCAGGGGGGTACTGAAGCTTTCTTT. It yields the protein CASSQEAQGGTEAFF.

The chain joins TRBV30 to TRBJ1-2; D is perhaps TRBD1 (5 bases). In germline, CDR1 is GTSNPN, CDR2 SVGIG (reference sequence). The germline V and J ends were trimmed by 2 bases and 0 bases, with 7 bases remaining between them. CDR3 size: 13 residues. In DNA form, the CDR3 reads TGTGCCTGGAGTAAGGGGACTAACTATGGCTACACCTTC. Translated: CAWSKGTNYGYTF.

The chain carries TRBV7-2 and TRBJ1-2, with D unresolved. Trimming pared 1 base from V and 0 bases from J, leaving 9 bases between. Per germline, CDR1 SGHTA and CDR2 FQGNSA. The CDR3 extends over 15 amino acids. This CDR3 reads CASSLDSSSNYGYTF. The CDR3 DNA reads TGTGCCAGCAGCTTAGACAGCTCTTCTAACTATGGCTACACCTTC.

This chain links TRBV5-6 with TRBJ1-6, with TRBD1 matching over 7 bases. This CDR3 has 13 residues. V lost 6 bases and J lost 5; bases outside the gene matches: 2. The germline V gene encodes CDR1 SGHDT and CDR2 YYEEEE. The CDR3 nucleotides are TGTGCCAGCATGAGGGGGCATAATTCACCCCTCCACTTT. Translation: CASMRGHNSPLHF.

The chain uses TRBV5-8 and TRBJ2-4; 9 nucleotides line up with TRBD1. There are 14 residues in the CDR3. The germline gives CDR1 SGHTS, CDR2 YDEGEE. Unmatched junction bases numbered 3, after V lost 0 bases and J lost 8 bases. The CDR3 spells CASSLEQGADIQYF. CDR3 nucleotide sequence: TGTGCCAGCAGCTTGGAACAGGGGGCGGACATTCAGTACTTC. The complete variable domain, with remaining parts taken from reference TRBV5-8 and TRBJ2-4, reads EAGVTQSPTHLIKTRGQQATLRCSPISGHTSVYWYQQALGLGLQFLLWYDEGEERNRGNFPPRFSGRQFPNYSSELNVNALELEDSALYLCASSLEQGADIQYFGAGTRLSVL.

This clone was observed once. V and J are TRBV5-1 and TRBJ2-2; 7 bases align to TRBD1. The CDR3 consists of 15 residues. V shed 0 bases and J 3 bases; nucleotides not matched to a gene: 2. Germline V CDR1 and CDR2: SGHRS, YFSETQ. The CDR3 region is CASSLGQGDTGELFF. CDR3 in DNA: TGCGCCAGCAGCTTGGGACAGGGAGACACCGGGGAGCTGTTTTTT.

This sequence joins TRBV6-1 and TRBJ1-3; D perhaps matches TRBD1 (6 bases). Germline CDR1 reads MNHNS; CDR2 reads SASEGT. Trimming took 6 bases from V and 0 from J, leaving 9 bases between them. This CDR3 region has 14 residues. CDR3 amino acids: CASRGQISGNTIYF. In nucleotides, the CDR3 is TGTGCCAGCAGAGGACAGATCTCTGGAAACACCATATATTTT.

The chain joins TRBV6-5 to TRBJ1-2, with TRBD1 identical over 9 bases. The CDR3 sequence is 15 residues long. The trim removed 4 bases at V and 5 bases at J, leaving 8 bases unmatched. Germline values: CDR1 MNHEY, CDR2 SVGAGI. CDR3 protein: CASSSGQQGAYGYTF. CDR3 DNA sequence: TGTGCCAGCAGTTCTGGGCAACAGGGGGCTTATGGCTACACCTTC.